This paragraph reports one T cell receptor beta chain. Its antigen is unidentified. The sample originates from a study of cytomegalovirus exposure and HLA in healthy donors. No record was made of this donor's CMV serostatus. Broader study findings: Follow-up analysis later connected one missense variant in DCLRE1C with trimming of TCR beta V- and J-genes. Later findings reportedly placed an Asian-associated ancestry cluster below the roughly 730-donor mean for N-insertions.

The germline CDR1 and CDR2 sequences are MNHEY and SMNVEV (reference sequence). This CDR3 contains 18 residues. The V segment lost 3 bases and the J segment 0 bases; nucleotides outside the gene matches: 11. This PCR relied on a set of 60 Vbeta primers and 13 Jbeta primers. Profiled with immunoSEQ multiplex PCR; TCRdb holds only in-frame clones, not every one. The data hold about 70,000 clones, with around 70% observed a single time. This clonotype was obtained from a human donor in good health. The sequenced sample was PBMCs. The chain carries TRBV27 and TRBJ1-2; 9 bases are shared with TRBD1. The chain's CDR3 is CASSFYGTGKLTNYGYTF. The CDR3 nucleotides are TGTGCCAGCAGTTTCTATGGGACAGGGAAATTAACTAACTATGGCTACACCTTC.